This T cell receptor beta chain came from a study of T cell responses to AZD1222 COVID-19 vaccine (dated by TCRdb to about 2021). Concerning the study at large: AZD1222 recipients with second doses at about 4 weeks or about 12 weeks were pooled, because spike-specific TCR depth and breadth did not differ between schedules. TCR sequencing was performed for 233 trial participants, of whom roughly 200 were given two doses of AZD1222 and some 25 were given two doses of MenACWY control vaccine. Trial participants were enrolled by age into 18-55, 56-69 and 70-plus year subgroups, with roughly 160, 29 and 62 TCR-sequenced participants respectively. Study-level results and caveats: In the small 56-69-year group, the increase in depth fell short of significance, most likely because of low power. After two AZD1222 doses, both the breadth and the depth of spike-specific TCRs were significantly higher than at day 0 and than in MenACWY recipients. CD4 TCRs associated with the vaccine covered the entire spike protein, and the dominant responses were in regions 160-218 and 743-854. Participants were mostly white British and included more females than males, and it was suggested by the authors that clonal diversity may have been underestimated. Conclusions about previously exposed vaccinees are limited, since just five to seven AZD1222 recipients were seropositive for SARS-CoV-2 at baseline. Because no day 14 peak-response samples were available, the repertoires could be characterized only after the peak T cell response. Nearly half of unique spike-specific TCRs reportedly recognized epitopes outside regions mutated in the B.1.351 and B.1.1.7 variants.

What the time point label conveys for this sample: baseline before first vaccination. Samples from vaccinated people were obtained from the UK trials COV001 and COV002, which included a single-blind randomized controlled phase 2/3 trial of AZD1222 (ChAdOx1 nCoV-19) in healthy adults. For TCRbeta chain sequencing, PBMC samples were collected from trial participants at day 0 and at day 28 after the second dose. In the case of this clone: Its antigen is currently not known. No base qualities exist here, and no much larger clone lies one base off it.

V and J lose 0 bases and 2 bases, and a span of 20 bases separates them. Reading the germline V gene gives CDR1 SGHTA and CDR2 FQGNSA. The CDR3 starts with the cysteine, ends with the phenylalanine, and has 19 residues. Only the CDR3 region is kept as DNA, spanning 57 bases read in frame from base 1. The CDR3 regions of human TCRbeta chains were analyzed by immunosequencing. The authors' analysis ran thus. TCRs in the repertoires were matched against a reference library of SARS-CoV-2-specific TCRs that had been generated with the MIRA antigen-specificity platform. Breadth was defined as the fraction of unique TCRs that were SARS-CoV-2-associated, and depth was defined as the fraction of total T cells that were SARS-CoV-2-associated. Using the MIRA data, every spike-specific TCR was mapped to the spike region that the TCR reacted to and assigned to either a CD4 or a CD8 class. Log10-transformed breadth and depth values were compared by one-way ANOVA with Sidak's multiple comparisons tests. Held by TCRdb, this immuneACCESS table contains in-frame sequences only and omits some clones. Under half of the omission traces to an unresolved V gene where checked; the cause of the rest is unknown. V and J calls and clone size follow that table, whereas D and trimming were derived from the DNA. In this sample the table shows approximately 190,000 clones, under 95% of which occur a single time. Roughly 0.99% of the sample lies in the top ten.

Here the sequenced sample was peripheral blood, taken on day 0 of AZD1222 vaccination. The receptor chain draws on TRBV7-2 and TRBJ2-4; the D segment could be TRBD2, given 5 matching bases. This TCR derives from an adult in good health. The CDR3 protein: CASSLAPTSGSPSKNIQYF. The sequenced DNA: TGTGCCAGCAGCTTAGCTCCCACAAGCGGAAGCCCGTCCAAAAACATTCAGTACTTC.